This TCR beta chain derives from a study of early T cells in non-severe SARS-CoV-2 infection listed by TCRdb under 2021. Turning to the overall study: TCR sequencing used bulk RNA from unsorted whole blood, so alpha and beta chains could not be paired.

Per the germline V gene (reference sequence), GTSNPN is the CDR1 and SVGIG is the CDR2. Relative to germline, V is missing 8 bases and J is missing 5 bases, with 4 bases of the junction outside any gene match. The CDR3 contains 12 residues, cysteine and phenylalanine counted. The CDR3 DNA has 36 bases and is translated from base 1. Points the paper makes about the study in general: Matching against VDJdb was skewed toward anti-spike CD8 responses, likely underestimated virus-specific expansions, and missed private and CD4 specificities.

To prepare the library, 5' RACE was applied. These reads were obtained on a NextSeq 500. The TCR library protocol attached unique molecular identifiers to individual cDNA molecules to correct for sequencing error and PCR bias. Sequencing covered both TCR alpha and beta chains, and within each sample the abundances of alpha and beta sequences were tightly co-correlated. As for the authors' bioinformatics: Decombinator V4 was used to annotate the V gene, J gene and CDR3 of the TCR sequences. TCRs were defined as expanded if a significant change between any two time points was detected under a Poisson model with p below 0.0001. TCR abundances were normalised to the total number of TCRs sequenced per sample and expressed as counts per million. TRAV1-2 paired with TRAJ12, TRAJ20 or TRAJ33 defined MAIT TCRs, while TRAV10 paired with TRAJ18 defined iNKT TCRs. VDJdb, accessed on 1 November 2021, was searched for TCRs annotated for CMV, EBV and SARS-CoV-2, and TCRs annotated for more than one antigen were excluded. TCRdb passed the public sequencing reads through fastp at Q25 and MiXCR, retaining productive beta sequences. CDR3 protein sequences are deduplicated, and each keeps its most common genes and DNA. The V and J calls, along with clone size, are taken from TCRdb and not from the paper's own processing. This sample lists roughly 81,000 distinct CDR3 sequences; 12% were detected once. The ten largest clones add up to 2.6% of the sample.

The study was a case-control design nested within a healthcare worker cohort in London, UK, with weekly nasopharyngeal swab PCR tests and blood sampling. Healthcare workers were recruited during the week of the UK lockdown, between 23 and 31 March 2020, and followed weekly for up to 16 weeks. This clonotype was counted a few times. Its antigen has not been determined. No much larger clone is present one base from it, and per-base qualities are unavailable. The receptor comes from an adult who was a healthcare worker with PCR-confirmed SARS-CoV-2 infection or an uninfected control (not recorded which). The sequence is built from TRBV30 and TRBJ1-4, and 8 junctional nucleotides match TRBD1. Sequencing was carried out using whole blood. The DNA sequence is given as TGTGCCGGGGACAGGCCCAATGAAAAACTGTTTTTT. It codes for CAGDRPNEKLFF.